This TCR beta chain emerged from a study of technical replicates of blood from a few donors. The protocol was immunoSEQ multiplex PCR, while the TCRdb copy is restricted to in-frame clones and leaves out a portion. Of 60,000 or so clones listed, around nine tenths are singletons. The CDR3 consists of 14 residues. Deletions cut 4 bases from V and 5 bases from J, with 9 bases between. From germline, CDR1 is SGHAT and CDR2 FQNNGV. Sequenced input: PBMCs. The V gene is TRBV11-2, the J gene TRBJ2-6, with D unclear. This receptor was obtained from a human donor in good health. Some clones in this sample may be carry-over from other donors' samples. CDR3 nucleotide sequence: TGTGCCAGCAGCTCCCCGGTCTGGGCCAACGTCCTGACTTTC. This translates into CASSSPVWANVLTF.